Below are 27 T cell receptor beta chains sequenced from a single sample in a study of long-term antiretroviral therapy in people with HIV. Runs used v3.0 of the immunoSEQ assay and were done at survey level. Measured with immunoSEQ multiplex PCR; TCRdb has only the in-frame clones, and not every one. Of fewer than 25,000 clones in the sample, more than 75% were seen once. The source material was unsorted PBMCs, sampled 1.8 years before starting antiretroviral therapy. These receptors were taken from a woman aged 25 to 39 with HIV.

CDR3 in amino acids: CASSISRPADASYGYTF. The CDR3 DNA sequence: TGTGCCAGTAGTATTTCGAGGCCAGCCGACGCTTCCTATGGCTACACCTTC. V usage is TRBV19 and J usage is TRBJ1-2; D is uncertain. The V and J ends lost 3 bases and 4 bases respectively, with 21 bases between them. Germline CDR1 is LNHDA and CDR2 is SQIVND (reference sequence). This CDR3 is built from 17 residues.

This clone was detected only a few times. The V call is TRBV7-6, the J call TRBJ2-7; weak D call: TRBD1 (5 bases). CDR3 length: 16 residues. V was shortened by 0 bases and J by 1 base, with 13 bases between the two germline ends. Germline V gene data show CDR1 as SGHVS and CDR2 as FNYEAQ. The CDR3 sequence is CASSLAQGLSSYEQYV. In nucleotides, the CDR3 is TGTGCCAGCAGCTTAGCGCAGGGTCTGAGTTCCTACGAGCAGTACGTC.

CDR3 DNA sequence: TGTGCCAGCAGCTTGGAACTCGTGAACACTGAAGCTTTCTTT. As protein: CASSLELVNTEAFF. The chain joins TRBV11-2 to TRBJ1-1; no firm D call. The CDR3 has 14 amino acids. Germline CDR1 reads SGHAT; CDR2 reads FQNNGV. The ends were cut back, 3 bases at V and 0 bases at J, with 8 bases in the middle.

The chain uses TRBV6-5 and TRBJ1-2; a weak D match, TRBD1 (5 bases). CDR1 and CDR2 (germline): MNHEY, SVGAGI. Trimming removed 5 bases from V and 4 bases from J, with 11 bases in between. The CDR3 length is 13 residues. Here the CDR3 reads CASSRQPRYGYTF. CDR3 DNA sequence: TGTGCCAGCAGTCGACAGCCTCGCTATGGCTACACCTTC.

This chain links TRBV5-1 with TRBJ1-4; D unresolved. The CDR3 consists of 14 residues. CDR1 and CDR2 from the germline V gene are SGHRS and YFSETQ. Trimming cost V 1 base and J 4 bases, with 8 bases left between them. CDR3 sequence (DNA): TGCGCCAGCAGCTTGCGGCAGTTTAATGAAAAACTGTTTTTT. It translates to CASSLRQFNEKLFF. Looking up the rest from reference TRBV5-1 and TRBJ1-4 gives the full variable domain: KAGVTQTPRYLIKTRGQQVTLSCSPISGHRSVSWYQQTPGQGLQFLFEYFSETQRNKGNFPGRFSGRQFSNSRSEMNVSTLELGDSALYLCASSLRQFNEKLFFGSGTQLSVL.

This chain joins TRBV19 and TRBJ1-2, with 8 bases lining up with TRBD1. This CDR3 is 13 amino acids long. CDR1 is LNHDA and CDR2 is SQIVND in the germline V gene (reference sequence). The J segment lost 6 bases and the V segment lost 3 bases, leaving 3 bases of the junction unmatched. The CDR3 loop is CASSIGQGNGYTF. The CDR3 nucleotides are TGTGCCAGTAGTATCGGACAGGGAAATGGCTACACCTTC.

The chain carries TRBV7-2 and TRBJ2-1; TRBD1 or TRBD2 may be the D gene (6 bases each). Germline values: CDR1 SGHTA, CDR2 FQGNSA. Trimming took off 3 bases at V and 7 bases at J, with 13 bases between the two ends. The CDR3 totals 14 residues. As DNA, the CDR3 is TGTGCCAGCAGCTTGGGAGGAGGGGGGAATGAGCAGTTCTTC. Its protein is CASSLGGGGNEQFF.

This chain connects TRBV7-2 to TRBJ2-1; no definite D call. The CDR3 has 15 amino acids. Trimming took 1 base from V and 4 from J, leaving 11 bases between them. Germline-derived CDR1 and CDR2 are SGHTA and FQGNSA. This chain's CDR3 is CASSLGSVRYNEQFF. As DNA, the CDR3 is TGTGCCAGCAGCTTAGGGTCCGTCCGGTACAATGAGCAGTTCTTC. Full variable domain (rest looked up from reference TRBV7-2 and TRBJ2-1): GAGVSQSPSNKVTEKGKDVELRCDPISGHTALYWYRQSLGQGLEFLIYFQGNSAPDKSGLPSDRFSAERTGGSVSTLTIQRTQQEDSAVYLCASSLGSVRYNEQFFGPGTRLTVL.

The genes are TRBV19 and TRBJ1-5; tentative D call: TRBD1 (5 bases). The CDR3 has 15 residues. V gave up 8 bases and J gave up 2 bases, with 16 bases separating them. Germline V gene lookup returns CDR1 LNHDA and CDR2 SQIVND (reference sequence). The CDR3 DNA follows: TGTGCCAGTCACGAGACGGGGGTGGGCAATCAGCCCCAGCATTTT. It encodes CASHETGVGNQPQHF.

V is TRBV9 and J is TRBJ1-2, with D uncertain. CDR1 is SGDLS and CDR2 is YYNGEE in the germline V gene. Trimming left V 1 base short and J 1 base short, with 8 bases between. The CDR3 spans 14 residues. CDR3 nucleotides: TGTGCCAGCAGCGTAAGTAGCATTAACTATGGCTACACCTTC. It translates to CASSVSSINYGYTF.

This clone was seen more than once but under ten times. This chain links TRBV29-1 with TRBJ2-5, with 7 bases that match TRBD1. Germline CDR1 SQVTM, CDR2 ANQGSEA. V trimming: 3 bases; J trimming: 1 base; junction bases outside the gene matches: 2. The CDR3 loop spans 13 amino acids. CDR3 sequence reads: CSVEGTVQETQYF. CDR3 in DNA: TGCAGCGTTGAGGGGACAGTCCAAGAGACCCAGTACTTC.

The genes are TRBV5-5 and TRBJ1-2; D is ambiguous. Between the trimmed V and J ends, which lost 0 bases and 1 base, there was a span of 16 bases. Germline CDR1 reads SGHKS; CDR2 reads YYEKEE (reference sequence). CDR3 length: 17 residues. The CDR3 nucleotides are TGTGCCAGCAGCTTGGAGACAAACCCAACTTATAACTATGGCTACACCTTC. Translated, it gives CASSLETNPTYNYGYTF.

This clone was seen a few times. The CDR3 loop reads CASRKQGGEGYTF. The CDR3 DNA reads as TGTGCCAGCAGAAAACAGGGGGGAGAGGGCTACACCTTC. V usage is TRBV6-5 and J usage is TRBJ1-2, with 8 bases identical to TRBD1. The CDR3 has 13 residues. V dropped 6 bases and J dropped 8; count of bases not matched to a gene: 8. Germline loops: CDR1 MNHEY, CDR2 SVGAGI.

This clone is a singleton in its sample. The chain is built from TRBV9 and TRBJ2-2; 7 bases fit TRBD1. Germline CDR1 and CDR2: SGDLS and YYNGEE. The CDR3 covers 16 residues. Trimming removed 2 bases from V and 6 bases from J; junction bases left unmatched: 10. In DNA form, the CDR3 reads TGTGCCAGCAGCGTCGTATCAGGGGGTATAGCCGGGGAGCTGTTTTTT. Translated: CASSVVSGGIAGELFF. The entire variable domain, with the rest obtained from reference TRBV9 and TRBJ2-2, is as follows: DSGVTQTPKHLITATGQRVTLRCSPRSGDLSVYWYQQSLDQGLQFLIQYYNGEERAKGNILERFSAQQFPDLHSELNLSSLELGDSALYFCASSVVSGGIAGELFFGEGSRLTVL.

The rearrangement uses TRBV12-5 and TRBJ2-2; TRBD1 aligns across 8 bases. The CDR3 is 17 amino acids. The junction had 5 bases not matched to a gene; V was cut back by 0 bases and J by 2 bases. Per germline, CDR1 LGHNT and CDR2 FRNRAP. The DNA of the CDR3 is TGTGCTAGTGGTTTGGTACGGACAGGGACTAACACCGGGGAGCTGTTTTTT. Translated: CASGLVRTGTNTGELFF. The full variable domain, in which reference TRBV12-5 and TRBJ2-2 provide the parts outside the CDR3, is DARVTQTPRHKVTEMGQEVTMRCQPILGHNTVFWYRQTMMQGLELLAYFRNRAPLDDSGMPKDRFSAEMPDATLATLKIQPSEPRDSAVYFCASGLVRTGTNTGELFFGEGSRLTVL.

V and J are TRBV30 and TRBJ1-5; D unclear. Germline CDR1 is GTSNPN and CDR2 is SVGIG (reference sequence). This CDR3 has 15 residues. The V end was cut by 5 bases, the J end by 4 bases, with 18 bases between. CDR3 region: CAWSPGRYGNQPQHF. For the CDR3, the DNA is TGTGCCTGGTCTCCGGGTAGGTATGGAAATCAGCCCCAGCATTTT.

This chain uses TRBV30 with TRBJ2-3; D gene ambiguous. Germline values: CDR1 GTSNPN, CDR2 SVGIG (reference sequence). The CDR3 has 14 residues. V lost 2 bases, J lost 0 bases, and 9 bases lay in between. The CDR3 DNA sequence: TGTGCCTGGAGTCCAGCCACCAGCACAGATACGCAGTATTTT. The encoded protein is CAWSPATSTDTQYF.

This clone turned up a few times. V and J are TRBV19 and TRBJ2-3, with D maybe TRBD2 (6 bases). The CDR3 loop spans 15 amino acids. Germline V lookup: CDR1 LNHDA, CDR2 SQIVND (reference sequence). V lost 3 bases and J lost 1, with 11 bases in between. CDR3 in DNA: TGTGCCAGTAGTATGTGGGGAGGCGGCACAGATACGCAGTATTTT. This translates into CASSMWGGGTDTQYF. Full variable domain (remainder filled in from reference TRBV19 and TRBJ2-3): DGGITQSPKYLFRKEGQNVTLSCEQNLNHDAMYWYRQDPGQGLRLIYYSQIVNDFQKGDIAEGYSVSREKKESFPLTVTSAQKNPTAFYLCASSMWGGGTDTQYFGPGTRLTVL.

V gene TRBV5-4 combines with J gene TRBJ1-1, with 10 bases aligning to TRBD1. The V gene's germline CDR1 is SGHNT and CDR2 YYREEE (reference sequence). This CDR3 spans 17 amino acids. J was trimmed by 1 base and V by 9 bases; bases with no gene match: 15. This CDR3 is CATHPGGTGDRNTEAFF. The CDR3 DNA is TGTGCCACCCATCCCGGGGGGACAGGGGACAGGAACACTGAAGCTTTCTTT.

In nucleotides, the CDR3 is TGCGCCAGCAGTGAGTACTCACCCGAGAGGGGGCGAGGTGAAAAACTGTTTTTT. It codes for CASSEYSPERGRGEKLFF. The chain joins TRBV10-2 to TRBJ1-4; 7 bases agree with TRBD1. The trim removed 1 base at V and 7 bases at J, leaving 15 bases unmatched. CDR1 is WSHSY, CDR2 SAAADI, per germline. The CDR3 runs 18 residues.

The rearrangement joins TRBV14 to TRBJ2-1; D is unresolved. There are 14 residues in the CDR3. With 3 bases removed from V and 6 bases from J, the gap between germline ends came to 12 bases. The germline CDR1 and CDR2 sequences are SGHDN and FVKESK. CDR3 residues: CASSHSQVINEQFF. As DNA, the CDR3 is TGTGCCAGCAGCCACTCTCAGGTGATCAATGAGCAGTTCTTC.

This chain connects TRBV27 to TRBJ1-2; D is uncertain. The CDR3 loop spans 13 amino acids. The V and J ends lost 2 bases and 4 bases respectively, with 8 bases between them. Germline CDR1 is MNHEY and CDR2 is SMNVEV (reference sequence). This chain's CDR3 is CASSLSNSYGYTF. In DNA form, the CDR3 reads TGTGCCAGCAGTTTAAGTAACAGCTATGGCTACACCTTC.

The V gene is TRBV4-1, the J gene TRBJ1-1; 9 bases are shared with TRBD1. Per germline, CDR1 MGHRA and CDR2 YSYEKL. The CDR3 contains 16 residues. Germline trimming cut 1 base from V and 5 bases from J; bases unmatched to any gene: 8. The CDR3 bases are TGCGCCAGCAGCCAAGCCCCGGGACAGGGATGGACTGAAGCTTTCTTT. As protein: CASSQAPGQGWTEAFF.

The chain joins TRBV27 to TRBJ1-1; the D is unclear. The CDR3 consists of 13 residues. The germline gives CDR1 MNHEY, CDR2 SMNVEV (reference sequence). The ends were cut back, 3 bases at V and 1 base at J, with 6 bases in the middle. DNA of the CDR3: TGTGCCAGCAGTTTGGCCACGAACACTGAAGCTTTCTTT. Protein sequence: CASSLATNTEAFF.

The rearrangement uses TRBV2 and TRBJ1-2, with TRBD1 as a possible D gene (6 bases). The CDR3 length is 14 residues. With 4 bases removed from V and 7 bases from J, the gap between germline ends came to 16 bases. CDR1 is SNHLY and CDR2 is FYNNEI in the germline V gene. CDR3 in DNA: TGTGCCAGCAGTGTGGACAGCGGGCGGGGTGGCTACACCTTC. Translating gives CASSVDSGRGGYTF.

This chain connects TRBV27 to TRBJ1-1, with D perhaps matching TRBD1 (5 bases). Germline V gene lookup returns CDR1 MNHEY and CDR2 SMNVEV (reference sequence). The CDR3 length is 15 residues. The V end lost 3 bases, the J end lost 4 bases, and 15 bases lay between the germline ends. The CDR3 coding sequence is TGTGCCAGCAGTTTTGCAGGGACTGCCGGCACTGAAGCTTTCTTT. This codes for CASSFAGTAGTEAFF.

The chain uses TRBV5-1 and TRBJ1-2; TRBD1 agrees at 8 bases. V dropped 5 bases and J dropped 4; count of bases not matched to a gene: 16. CDR1 is SGHRS and CDR2 is YFSETQ in the germline V gene. The CDR3 spans 17 residues. The CDR3 here is CASSYDPPGQEVYGYTF. Written as DNA, the CDR3 is TGCGCCAGCAGTTACGATCCTCCGGGACAGGAAGTCTATGGCTACACCTTC. Looking up the rest from reference TRBV5-1 and TRBJ1-2 gives the full variable domain: KAGVTQTPRYLIKTRGQQVTLSCSPISGHRSVSWYQQTPGQGLQFLFEYFSETQRNKGNFPGRFSGRQFSNSRSEMNVSTLELGDSALYLCASSYDPPGQEVYGYTFGSGTRLTVV.